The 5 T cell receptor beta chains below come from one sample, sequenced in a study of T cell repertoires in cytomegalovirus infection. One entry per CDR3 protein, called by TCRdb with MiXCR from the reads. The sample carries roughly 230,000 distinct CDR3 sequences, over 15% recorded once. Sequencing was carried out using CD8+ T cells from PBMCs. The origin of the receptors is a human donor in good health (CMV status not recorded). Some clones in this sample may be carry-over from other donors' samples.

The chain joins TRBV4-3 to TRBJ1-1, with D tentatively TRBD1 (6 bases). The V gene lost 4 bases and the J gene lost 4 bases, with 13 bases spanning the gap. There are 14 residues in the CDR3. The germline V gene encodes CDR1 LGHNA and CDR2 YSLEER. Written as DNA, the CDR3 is TGCGCCAGCAGCCCAGGAACGGGGGCCACTGAAGCTTTCTTT. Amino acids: CASSPGTGATEAFF.

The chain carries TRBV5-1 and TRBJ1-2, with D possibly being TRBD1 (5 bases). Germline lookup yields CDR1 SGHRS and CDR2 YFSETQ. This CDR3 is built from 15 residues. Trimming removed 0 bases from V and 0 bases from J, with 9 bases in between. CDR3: CASSLETAPNYGYTF. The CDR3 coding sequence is TGCGCCAGCAGCTTGGAGACAGCTCCTAACTATGGCTACACCTTC.

CDR3 DNA sequence: TGTGCCAGCAGCTCCGAGGGTGTCAATGAGCAGTTCTTC. Amino acids: CASSSEGVNEQFF. The J gene is TRBJ2-1, the V gene TRBV7-4, with D possibly being TRBD2 (5 bases). Germline CDR1 and CDR2: SGHVT and SQSDAQ. This CDR3 is built from 13 residues. The germline V and J ends were trimmed by 4 bases and 6 bases, with 10 bases remaining between them.

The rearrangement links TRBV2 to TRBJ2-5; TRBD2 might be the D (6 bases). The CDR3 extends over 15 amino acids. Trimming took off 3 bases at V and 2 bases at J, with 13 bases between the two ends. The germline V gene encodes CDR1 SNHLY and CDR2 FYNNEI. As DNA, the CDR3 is TGTGCCAGCAGTGAGGAGGGGCGCTTACAAGAGACCCAGTACTTC. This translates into CASSEEGRLQETQYF. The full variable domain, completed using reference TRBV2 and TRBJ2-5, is EPEVTQTPSHQVTQMGQEVILRCVPISNHLYFYWYRQILGQKVEFLVSFYNNEISEKSEIFDDQFSVERPDGSNFTLKIRSTKLEDSAMYFCASSEEGRLQETQYFGPGTRLLVL.

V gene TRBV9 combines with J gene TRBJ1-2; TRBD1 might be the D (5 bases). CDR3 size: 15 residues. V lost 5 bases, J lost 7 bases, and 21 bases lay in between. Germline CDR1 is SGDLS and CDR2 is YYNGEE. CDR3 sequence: CASSDSSSRRFGYTF. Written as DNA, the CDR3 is TGTGCCAGCAGTGACAGTTCCAGTAGAAGGTTTGGCTACACCTTC.